This record covers a single T cell receptor (beta chain). TCRdb keeps only in-frame clones here, not all; method: immunoSEQ multiplex PCR. Of approximately 80,000 clones listed, roughly 93% were seen once; the top ten hold less than 0.75%. The source of the sample is a study of T cell changes during pregnancy in multiple sclerosis. The TCR sequence derives from a female donor in good health, enrolled as a control in a pregnancy study. The sample consisted of peripheral blood, taken in the second trimester of pregnancy.

CDR3 in amino acids: CASSLKDTNQPQHF. The CDR3, as DNA: TGTGCCAGCAGTTTGAAGGACACCAATCAGCCCCAGCATTTT. The chain has TRBV27 and TRBJ1-5; D possibly corresponds to TRBD1 (5 bases). V dropped 3 bases and J dropped 3 bases, with 9 bases sitting between them. The CDR3 totals 14 residues. Germline loops: CDR1 MNHEY, CDR2 SMNVEV (reference sequence).